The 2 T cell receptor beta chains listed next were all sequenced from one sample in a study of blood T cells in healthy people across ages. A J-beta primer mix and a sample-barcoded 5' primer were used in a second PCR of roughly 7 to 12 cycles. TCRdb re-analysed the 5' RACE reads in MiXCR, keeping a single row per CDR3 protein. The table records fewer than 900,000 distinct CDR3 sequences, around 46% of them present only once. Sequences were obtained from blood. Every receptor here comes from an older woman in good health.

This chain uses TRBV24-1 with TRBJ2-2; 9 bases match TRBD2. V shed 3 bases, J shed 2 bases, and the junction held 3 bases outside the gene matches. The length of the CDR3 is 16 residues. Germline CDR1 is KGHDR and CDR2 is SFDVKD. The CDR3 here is CATSDRSGSNTGELFF. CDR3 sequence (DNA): TGTGCCACCAGTGATCGTAGCGGGAGCAACACCGGGGAGCTGTTTTTT.

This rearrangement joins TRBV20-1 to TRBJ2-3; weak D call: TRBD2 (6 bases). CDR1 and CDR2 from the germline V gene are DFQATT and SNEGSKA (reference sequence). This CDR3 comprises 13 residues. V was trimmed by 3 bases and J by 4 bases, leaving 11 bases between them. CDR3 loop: CSARVSGADTQYF. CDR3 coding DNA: TGCAGTGCTAGGGTTAGCGGCGCAGATACGCAGTATTTT.